Listed below are T cell receptor beta chains from one sample, sequenced in a study of early T cells in non-severe SARS-CoV-2 infection. MiXCR, run by TCRdb on the 5' RACE reads, gives a single entry per CDR3 protein. The top ten clones hold 2% to 2.5% of a sample with 90,000 to 100,000 distinct CDR3 sequences, roughly 13% of them seen once. The sample consisted of whole blood. These receptors originate from an adult who was a healthcare worker with PCR-confirmed SARS-CoV-2 infection or an uninfected control (not recorded which). Both conserved end residues are part of each CDR3. D genes are given only for firm matches. A row's size may be missing; if present it is once, few, many or a size class.

TRBJ1-6 | 14 | NA | NA | TRBV11-3 | TGTGCCAGCAGCGCACAGGGAACGAATTCACCCCTCCACTTT | CASSAQGTNSPLHF
TRBJ2-7 | 11 | NA | many | TRBV29-1 | TGCAGCGTTTATCAGGCTTACGAGCAGTACTTC | CSVYQAYEQYF
TRBJ2-5 | 15 | NA | many | TRBV11-2 | TGTGCCAGCAGCTTAGGCCCCGCAGCGGGAGAGACCCAGTACTTC | CASSLGPAAGETQYF
TRBJ2-7 | 12 | NA | NA | TRBV29-1 | TGCAGCGTTGACAGGGGGGGACAGGAGCAGTACTTC | CSVDRGGQEQYF
TRBJ2-1 | 16 | TRBD2 | once | TRBV20-1 | TGCAGTGCTTCACGAGCCGGGACTAGCGGGGGGGCCAAGCAGTTCTTC | CSASRAGTSGGAKQFF
TRBJ2-7 | 14 | NA | many | TRBV7-2 | TGTGCCAGCAGCTTAGCGCGGGCAGCCTACGAGCAGTACTTC | CASSLARAAYEQYF
TRBJ2-1 | 13 | TRBD1 | NA | TRBV29-1 | TGCAGCGTTGGCGACAGGGTTCTGAGTGAGCAGTTCTTC | CSVGDRVLSEQFF
TRBJ1-4 | 15 | NA | few | TRBV7-2 | TGTGCCAGCAGCTTACGAGCCCGCCTCCGTGAAAAACTGTTTTTT | CASSLRARLREKLFF
TRBJ1-1 | 14 | NA | few | TRBV7-2 | TGTGCCAGCAGCTTAGACGGGCAGCACACTGAAGCTTTCTTT | CASSLDGQHTEAFF
TRBJ1-4 | 13 | NA | NA | TRBV6-5 | TGTGCCAGCAGTTACGTAGCTAATGAAAAACTGTTTTTT | CASSYVANEKLFF
TRBJ2-4 | 14 | NA | many | TRBV5-8 | TGTGCCAGCAGCTTGGTTGCTGCCAAAAACATTCAGTACTTC | CASSLVAAKNIQYF